This T cell receptor beta chain is drawn from a study of CD8 T cells in ankylosing spondylitis (dated by TCRdb to the late 2010s). Regarding the study in general: To find TCR variants linked to disease, the study profiled T cell receptor beta repertoires in ankylosing spondylitis patients and healthy donors. In total, the full study cohort was made up of some 110 healthy donors and 25 to 30 ankylosing spondylitis patients. Samples of peripheral blood were taken, and for ankylosing spondylitis patients, synovial fluid was collected as well.

General study outcomes and caveats: Blood from ankylosing spondylitis patients appeared to be characterized by a TCR beta motif composed of eight highly homologous amino acid variants. Some TCR beta motif variants had previously been reported in synovial fluid and blood of reactive arthritis patients, which suggested common disease-initiation mechanisms. The disease-linked clones had a CD8+ phenotype and were found at relatively low frequencies in peripheral blood. The disease-linked clones were reported to be significantly enriched in matched synovial fluid samples from ankylosing spondylitis patients.

Including cysteine and phenylalanine, the CDR3 has 13 amino acids. The entry retains the CDR3 DNA only, 39 bases that are in frame from base 1. V gives up 5 bases and J gives up 4 bases, and the segment between their germline ends measures 11 bases. The germline V gene gives CDR1 as MGHDK and CDR2 as SYGVNS. Sequencing took place on an Illumina HiSeq 2500. TCR beta libraries were prepared by quantitative 5'-RACE with molecular barcodes. From the authors' description of their analysis: To identify disease-linked TCR variants, a new computational method was used, one built on a probabilistic model of VDJ rearrangement. The raw public reads went through TCRdb reprocessing: fastp at Q25, MiXCR clone calling, in-frame beta chains kept. Here each entry gathers all rows of one CDR3 protein and keeps the most common genes and DNA. TCRdb's processing, not the authors', yielded these V and J calls. The sample profile shows 200,000 to 300,000 distinct CDR3 sequences; roughly a tenth of them were found once. In total, the top ten clones hold about 3% of the sample.

This clonotype has ten or more counts. Its antigen is not yet known. No much larger clone exists at a distance of one base, and base qualities are not known. Sample: blood, either unsorted or a sorted T cell fraction (not recorded which). The clonotype was recovered from a male donor with ankylosing spondylitis or in good health (not recorded which). The chain links TRBV25-1 with TRBJ1-2; possibly the D gene is TRBD1, per 5 matching bases. The CDR3 sequence is CASSLSGFYGYTF. Here is the DNA: TGTGCCAGCAGTTTATCAGGGTTCTATGGCTACACCTTC.